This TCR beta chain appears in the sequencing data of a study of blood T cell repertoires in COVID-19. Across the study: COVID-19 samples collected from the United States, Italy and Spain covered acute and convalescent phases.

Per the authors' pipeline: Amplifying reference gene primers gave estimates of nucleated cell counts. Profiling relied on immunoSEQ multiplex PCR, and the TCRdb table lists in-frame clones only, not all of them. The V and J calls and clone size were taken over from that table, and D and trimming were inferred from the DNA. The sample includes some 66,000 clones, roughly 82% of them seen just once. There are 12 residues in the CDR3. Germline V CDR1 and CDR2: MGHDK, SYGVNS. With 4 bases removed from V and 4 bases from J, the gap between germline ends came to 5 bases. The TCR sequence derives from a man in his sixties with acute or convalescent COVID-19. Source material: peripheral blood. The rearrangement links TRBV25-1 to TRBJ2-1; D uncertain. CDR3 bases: TGTGCCAGCAGTGGACAATACAATGAGCAGTTCTTC. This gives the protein CASSGQYNEQFF.